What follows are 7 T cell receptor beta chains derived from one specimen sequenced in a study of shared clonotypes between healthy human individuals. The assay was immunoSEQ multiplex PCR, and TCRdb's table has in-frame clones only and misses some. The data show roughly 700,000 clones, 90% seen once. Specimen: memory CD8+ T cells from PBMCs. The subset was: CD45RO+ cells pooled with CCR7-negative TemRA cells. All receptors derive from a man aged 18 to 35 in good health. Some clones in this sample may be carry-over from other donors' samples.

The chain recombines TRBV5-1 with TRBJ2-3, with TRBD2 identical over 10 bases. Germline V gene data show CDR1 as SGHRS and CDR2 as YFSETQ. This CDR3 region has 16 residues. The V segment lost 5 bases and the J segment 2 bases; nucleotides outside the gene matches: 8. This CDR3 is CASRSESGRATDTQYF. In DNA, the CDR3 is TGCGCCAGCAGATCAGAGAGCGGGAGGGCCACAGATACGCAGTATTTT.

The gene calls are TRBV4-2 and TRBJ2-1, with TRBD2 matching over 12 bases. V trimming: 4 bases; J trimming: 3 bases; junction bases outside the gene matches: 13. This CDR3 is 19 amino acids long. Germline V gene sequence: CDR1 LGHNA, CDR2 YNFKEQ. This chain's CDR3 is CASSRLPTSGSRGYNEQFF. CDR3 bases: TGTGCCAGCAGCCGATTACCGACTAGCGGGAGCAGGGGCTACAATGAGCAGTTCTTC.

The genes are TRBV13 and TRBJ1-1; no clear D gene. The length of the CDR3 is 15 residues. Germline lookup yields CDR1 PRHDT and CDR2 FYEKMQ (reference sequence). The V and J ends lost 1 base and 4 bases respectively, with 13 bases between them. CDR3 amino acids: CASSLDPGTGTEAFF. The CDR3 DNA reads TGTGCCAGCAGCTTAGACCCTGGTACGGGCACTGAAGCTTTCTTT.

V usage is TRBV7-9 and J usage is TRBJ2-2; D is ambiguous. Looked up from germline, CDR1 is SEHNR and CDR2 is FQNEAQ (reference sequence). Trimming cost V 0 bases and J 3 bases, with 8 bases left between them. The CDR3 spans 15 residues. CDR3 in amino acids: CASSLAVTDTGELFF. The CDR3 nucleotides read TGTGCCAGCAGCTTAGCCGTCACGGACACCGGGGAGCTGTTTTTT.

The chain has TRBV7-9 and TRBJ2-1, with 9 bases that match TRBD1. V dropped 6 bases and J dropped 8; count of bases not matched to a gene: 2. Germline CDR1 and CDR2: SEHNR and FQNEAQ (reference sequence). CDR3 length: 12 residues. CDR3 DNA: TGTGCCAGCAGTTGGACAGGGGATGAGCAGTTCTTC. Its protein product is CASSWTGDEQFF.

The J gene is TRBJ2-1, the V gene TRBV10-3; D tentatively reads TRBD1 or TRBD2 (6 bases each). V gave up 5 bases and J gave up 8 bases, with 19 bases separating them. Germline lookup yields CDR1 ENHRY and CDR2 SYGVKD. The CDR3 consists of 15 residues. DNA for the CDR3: TGTGCCATCAGTCCGGGGGACAATTCCCGCGATGAGCAGTTCTTC. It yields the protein CAISPGDNSRDEQFF.

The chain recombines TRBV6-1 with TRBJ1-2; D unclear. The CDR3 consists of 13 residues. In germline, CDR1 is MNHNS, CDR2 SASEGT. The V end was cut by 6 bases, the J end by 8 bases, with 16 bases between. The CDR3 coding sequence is TGTGCCAGCAGGGTCCCTAAGGGTGGGGGCTACACCTTC. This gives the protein CASRVPKGGGYTF.